This TCR beta chain appears in the sequencing data of a study of blood T cell repertoires in COVID-19. On the study more broadly: The origin of the acute and convalescent COVID-19 samples was the United States, Italy and Spain. PBMCs, B-cell-depleted T cells, or T cells provided the cDNA or gDNA that made up the material.

The germline CDR1 and CDR2 sequences are SGHTS and YDEGEE. The CDR3 has 16 amino acids. The V segment lost 2 bases and the J segment 0 bases; nucleotides outside the gene matches: 5. Source study methods: Estimated nucleated cell counts came from reference gene primer amplification. Clones were read by immunoSEQ multiplex PCR, and TCRdb kept only the in-frame ones, dropping some. V and J calls and clone size are copied from that table; D and trimming were computed from the DNA. The sample holds tens of thousands of clones, 65% to 85% seen once. The receptor was derived from a man in his 70s with active or convalescent COVID-19. The sequenced material came from peripheral blood. The chain links TRBV5-8 to TRBJ1-5, with 7 bases matching TRBD1. The CDR3 nucleotides are TGTGCCAGCAGCTTACGGGGACAGTATAGCAATCAGCCCCAGCATTTT. As protein: CASSLRGQYSNQPQHF.